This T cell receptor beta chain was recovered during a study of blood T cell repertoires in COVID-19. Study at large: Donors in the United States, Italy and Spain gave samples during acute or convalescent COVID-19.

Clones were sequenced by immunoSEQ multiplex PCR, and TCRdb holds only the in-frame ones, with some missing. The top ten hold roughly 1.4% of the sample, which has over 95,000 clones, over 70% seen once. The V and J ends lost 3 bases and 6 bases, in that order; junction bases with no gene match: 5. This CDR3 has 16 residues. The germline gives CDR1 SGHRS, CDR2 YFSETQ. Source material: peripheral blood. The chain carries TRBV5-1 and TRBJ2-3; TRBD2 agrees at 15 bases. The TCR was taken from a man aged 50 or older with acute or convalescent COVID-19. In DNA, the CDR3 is TGCGCCAGCAGCTGGACCGGGACTAGCGGGGGGGATACGCAGTATTTT. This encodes CASSWTGTSGGDTQYF.